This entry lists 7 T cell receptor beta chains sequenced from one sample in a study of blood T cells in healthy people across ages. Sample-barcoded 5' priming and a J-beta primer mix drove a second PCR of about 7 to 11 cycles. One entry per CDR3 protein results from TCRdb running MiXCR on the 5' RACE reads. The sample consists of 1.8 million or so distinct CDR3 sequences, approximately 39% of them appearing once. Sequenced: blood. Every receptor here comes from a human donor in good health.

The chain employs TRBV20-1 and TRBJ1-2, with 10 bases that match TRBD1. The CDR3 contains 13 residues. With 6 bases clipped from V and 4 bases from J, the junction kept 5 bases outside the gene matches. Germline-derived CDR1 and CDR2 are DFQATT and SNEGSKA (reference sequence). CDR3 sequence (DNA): TGCAGTGCCCCGGGACAGGGGCCCTATGGCTACACCTTC. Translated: CSAPGQGPYGYTF.

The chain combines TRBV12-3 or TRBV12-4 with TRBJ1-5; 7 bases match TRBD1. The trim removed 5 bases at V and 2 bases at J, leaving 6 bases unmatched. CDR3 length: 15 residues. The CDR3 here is CASSRQGWRNQPQHF. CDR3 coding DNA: TGTGCCAGCAGTCGACAGGGTTGGCGCAATCAGCCCCAGCATTTT.

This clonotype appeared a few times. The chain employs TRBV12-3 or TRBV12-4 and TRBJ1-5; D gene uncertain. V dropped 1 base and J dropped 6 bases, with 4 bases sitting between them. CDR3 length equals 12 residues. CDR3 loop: CASSLVTQPQHF. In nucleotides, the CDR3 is TGTGCCAGCAGTTTAGTAACTCAGCCCCAGCATTTT.

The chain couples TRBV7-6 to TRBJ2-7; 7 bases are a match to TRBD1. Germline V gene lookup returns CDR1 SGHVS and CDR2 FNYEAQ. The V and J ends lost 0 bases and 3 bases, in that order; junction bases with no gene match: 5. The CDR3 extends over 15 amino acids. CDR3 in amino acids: CASSLALGQHYEQYF. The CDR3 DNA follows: TGTGCCAGCAGCTTAGCCTTGGGACAGCACTACGAGCAGTACTTC.

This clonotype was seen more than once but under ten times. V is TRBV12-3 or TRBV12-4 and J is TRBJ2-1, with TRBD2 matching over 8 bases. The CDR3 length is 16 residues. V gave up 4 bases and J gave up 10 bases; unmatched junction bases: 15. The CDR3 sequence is CASSSLPGGVMEEQFF. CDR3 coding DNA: TGTGCCAGCAGTTCCCTGCCCGGGGGGGTAATGGAGGAGCAGTTCTTC.

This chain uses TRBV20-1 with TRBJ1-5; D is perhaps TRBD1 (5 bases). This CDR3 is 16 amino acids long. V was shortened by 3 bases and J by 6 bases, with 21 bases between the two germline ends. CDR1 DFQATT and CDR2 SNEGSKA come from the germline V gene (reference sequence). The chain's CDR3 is CSARGGGWKFGQPQHF. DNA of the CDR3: TGCAGTGCTAGGGGGGGAGGGTGGAAGTTCGGTCAGCCCCAGCATTTT.

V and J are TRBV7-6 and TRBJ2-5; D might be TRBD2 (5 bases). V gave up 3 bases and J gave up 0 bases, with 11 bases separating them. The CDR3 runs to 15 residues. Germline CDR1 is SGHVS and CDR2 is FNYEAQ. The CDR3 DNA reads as TGTGCCAGCAGCTTTATCCGAGCGGACCAAGAGACCCAGTACTTC. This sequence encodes CASSFIRADQETQYF. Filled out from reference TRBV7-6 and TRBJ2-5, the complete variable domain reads GAGVSQSPRYKVTKRGQDVALRCDPISGHVSLYWYRQALGQGPEFLTYFNYEAQQDKSGLPNDRFSAERPEGSISTLTIQRTEQRDSAMYRCASSFIRADQETQYFGPGTRLLVL.